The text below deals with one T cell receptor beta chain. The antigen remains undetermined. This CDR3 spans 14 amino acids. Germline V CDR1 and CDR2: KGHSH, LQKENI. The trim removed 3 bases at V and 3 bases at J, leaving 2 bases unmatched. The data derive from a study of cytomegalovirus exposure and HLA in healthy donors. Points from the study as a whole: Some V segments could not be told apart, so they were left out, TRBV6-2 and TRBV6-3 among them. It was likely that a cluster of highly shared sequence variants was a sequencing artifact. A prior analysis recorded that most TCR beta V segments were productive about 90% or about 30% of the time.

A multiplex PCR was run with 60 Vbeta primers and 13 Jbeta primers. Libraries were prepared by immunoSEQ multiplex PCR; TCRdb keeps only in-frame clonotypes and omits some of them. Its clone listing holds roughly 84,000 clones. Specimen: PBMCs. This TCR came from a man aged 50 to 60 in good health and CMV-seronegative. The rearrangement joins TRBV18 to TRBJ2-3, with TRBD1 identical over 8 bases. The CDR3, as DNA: TGTGCCAGCTCACCCCGACAGGGGACAGATACGCAGTATTTT. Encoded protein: CASSPRQGTDTQYF.